A single sample is the source of the 8 T cell receptor beta chains below, sequenced in a study of shared clonotypes between healthy human individuals. Repertoires were generated with immunoSEQ multiplex PCR, while TCRdb's copy carries only in-frame clones and drops some. This table has 1,400,000 or so clones, just under 99% appearing once. Sequenced: naive CD4+ T cells sorted from blood. Subset meaning: CD45RA+ positively selected. Receptors were obtained from a man younger than 40 in good health.

About this clone itself: Other DNA sequences in the same sample also yield this CDR3. The rearrangement joins TRBV28 to TRBJ1-2, with a weak D call TRBD1 (5 bases). The CDR3 is 13 residues long. V was pared by 5 bases and J by 2 bases, with 9 bases between. Germline values: CDR1 MDHEN, CDR2 SYDVKM. CDR3 loop: CASSPGRNYGYTF. The CDR3 DNA is TGTGCCAGCAGTCCGGGACGGAACTATGGCTACACCTTC.

This chain connects TRBV5-3 to TRBJ2-7; TRBD2 matches 13 bases. TRBV5-3 is annotated as an ORF whose role is uncertain. This CDR3 spans 17 amino acids. V was clipped by 4 bases and J by 1 base; unmatched bases: 8. CDR3 in amino acids: CARSPGPGLAGSYEQYF. The CDR3 region has the DNA TGTGCCAGAAGCCCGGGGCCGGGACTAGCGGGATCCTACGAGCAGTACTTC.

The chain links TRBV9 to TRBJ2-3; 7 bases line up with TRBD2. With 4 bases clipped from V and 4 bases from J, the junction kept 9 bases outside the gene matches. Per the germline V gene, CDR1 is SGDLS and CDR2 is YYNGEE. CDR3 length: 15 amino acids. The CDR3 DNA sequence: TGTGCCAGCAGCTTAAGGACTAGTTCCGCAGATACGCAGTATTTT. This gives the protein CASSLRTSSADTQYF.

DNA for the CDR3: TGTGCCAGCAGCCCAAACCTAAGGCGGCGTCTGGGAGGGGCCAACGTCCTGACTTTC. Its translation: CASSPNLRRRLGGANVLTF. The chain carries TRBV5-4 and TRBJ2-6; D gene uncertain. V shed 4 bases and J shed 4 bases, with 24 bases lying between them. The CDR3 spans 19 residues. In germline, CDR1 is SGHNT, CDR2 YYREEE (reference sequence).

V is TRBV10-1 and J is TRBJ1-5; TRBD1 matches at 7 bases. The CDR3 spans 15 residues. Germline loops: CDR1 WNHNN, CDR2 SYGVQD (reference sequence). V trimming: 1 base; J trimming: 4 bases; junction bases outside the gene matches: 4. CDR3 protein: CASSEWTGQNQPQHF. In DNA form, the CDR3 reads TGCGCCAGCAGTGAGTGGACAGGACAGAATCAGCCCCAGCATTTT.

This chain connects TRBV6-5 to TRBJ2-7; D not certain. Per the germline V gene, CDR1 is MNHEY and CDR2 is SVGAGI. Trimming removed 6 bases at V and 3 bases at J, with 12 bases between. The CDR3 contains 13 residues. The CDR3 bases are TGTGCCAGCAGGGGAATTTCGGGCTACGAGCAGTACTTC. This translates into CASRGISGYEQYF.

CDR3 coding DNA: TGTGCCATCAGTGAACAAAATGGGAACATTCAGTACTTC. The encoded protein is CAISEQNGNIQYF. The chain recombines TRBV10-3 with TRBJ2-4; D gene uncertain. V dropped 3 bases and J dropped 7 bases, with 10 bases sitting between them. The germline gives CDR1 ENHRY, CDR2 SYGVKD. The CDR3 spans 13 residues.

This clone was seen once. The V and J genes are TRBV7-3 and TRBJ2-1, with a tentative D call TRBD2 (6 bases). Germline V gene data show CDR1 as SGHTA and CDR2 as FQGTGA. There are 13 residues in the CDR3. Deletions cut 3 bases from V and 7 bases from J, with 10 bases between. The CDR3 sequence: CASSLTRENEQFF. CDR3 coding DNA: TGTGCCAGCAGCTTGACTAGAGAGAATGAGCAGTTCTTC.